The text below deals with one T cell receptor (beta chain). The data were taken from a study of technical replicates of blood from a few donors. The method was immunoSEQ multiplex PCR; TCRdb's version includes in-frame clones alone and lacks a portion of them. The sample consists of tens of thousands of clones, nearly 98% of them appearing once. The CDR3 consists of 12 residues. Germline V gives CDR1 MDHEN, CDR2 SYDVKM. V dropped 6 bases and J dropped 3; count of bases not matched to a gene: 2. The genes are TRBV28 and TRBJ2-7, with 7 positions matching TRBD2. The TCR originated in a human donor in good health. Source material: T cells isolated from PBMCs. The chain's CDR3 is CASRGGVYEQYF. CDR3 in DNA: TGTGCCAGCAGGGGGGGGGTCTACGAGCAGTACTTC.